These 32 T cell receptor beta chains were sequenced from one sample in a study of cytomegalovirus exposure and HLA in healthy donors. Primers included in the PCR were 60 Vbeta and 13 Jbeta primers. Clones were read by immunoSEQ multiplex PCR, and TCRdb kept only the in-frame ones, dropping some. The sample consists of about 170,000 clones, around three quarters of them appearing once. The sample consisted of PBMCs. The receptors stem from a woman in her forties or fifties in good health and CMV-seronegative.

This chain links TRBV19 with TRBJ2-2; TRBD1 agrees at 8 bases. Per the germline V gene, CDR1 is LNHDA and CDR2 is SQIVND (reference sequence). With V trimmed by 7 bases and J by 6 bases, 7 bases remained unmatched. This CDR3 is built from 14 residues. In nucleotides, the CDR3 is TGTGCCAGTACCTCCGCGGACAGGGCCGGGGAGCTGTTTTTT. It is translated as CASTSADRAGELFF.

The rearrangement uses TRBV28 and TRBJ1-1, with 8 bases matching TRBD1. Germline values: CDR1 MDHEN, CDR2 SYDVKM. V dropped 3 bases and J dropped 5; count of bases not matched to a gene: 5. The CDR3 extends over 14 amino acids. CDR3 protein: CASSLDRVRTEAFF. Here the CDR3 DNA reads TGTGCCAGCAGTTTGGACAGGGTTAGGACTGAAGCTTTCTTT.

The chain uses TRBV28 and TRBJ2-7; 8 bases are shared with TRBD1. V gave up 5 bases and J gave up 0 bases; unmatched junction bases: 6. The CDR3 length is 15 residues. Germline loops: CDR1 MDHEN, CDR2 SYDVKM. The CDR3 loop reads CASSPRTGSSYEQYF. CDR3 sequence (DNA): TGTGCCAGCAGTCCCCGGACAGGGAGCTCCTACGAGCAGTACTTC.

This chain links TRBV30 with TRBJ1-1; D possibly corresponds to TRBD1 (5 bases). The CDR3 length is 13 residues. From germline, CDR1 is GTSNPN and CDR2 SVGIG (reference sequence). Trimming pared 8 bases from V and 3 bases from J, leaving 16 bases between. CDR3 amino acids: CANAGRGDTEAFF. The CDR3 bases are TGTGCCAATGCCGGCCGGGGGGACACTGAAGCTTTCTTT.

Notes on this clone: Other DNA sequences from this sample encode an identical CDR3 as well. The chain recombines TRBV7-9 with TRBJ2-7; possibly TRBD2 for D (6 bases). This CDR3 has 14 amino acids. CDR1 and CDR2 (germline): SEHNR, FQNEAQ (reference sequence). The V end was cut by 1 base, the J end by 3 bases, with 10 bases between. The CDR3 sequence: CASSLGTGVYEQYF. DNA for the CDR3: TGTGCCAGCAGCTTAGGAACGGGGGTCTACGAGCAGTACTTC.

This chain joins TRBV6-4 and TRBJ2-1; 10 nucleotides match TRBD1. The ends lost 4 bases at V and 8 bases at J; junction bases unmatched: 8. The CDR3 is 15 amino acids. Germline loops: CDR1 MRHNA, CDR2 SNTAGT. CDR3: CASSAVPGQGYEQFF. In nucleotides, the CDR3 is TGTGCCAGCAGTGCTGTGCCGGGACAGGGGTATGAGCAGTTCTTC.

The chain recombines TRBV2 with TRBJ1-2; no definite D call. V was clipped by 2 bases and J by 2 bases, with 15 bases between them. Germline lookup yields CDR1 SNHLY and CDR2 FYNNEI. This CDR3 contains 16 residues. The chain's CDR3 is CASSESGRGRNYGYTF. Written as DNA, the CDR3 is TGTGCCAGCAGTGAAAGTGGACGGGGAAGAAACTATGGCTACACCTTC.

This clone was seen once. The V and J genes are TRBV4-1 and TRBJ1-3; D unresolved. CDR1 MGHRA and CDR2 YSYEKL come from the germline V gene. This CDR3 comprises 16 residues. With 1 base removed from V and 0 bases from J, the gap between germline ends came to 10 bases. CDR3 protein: CASSQGQASSGNTIYF. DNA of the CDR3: TGCGCCAGCAGCCAAGGCCAGGCGAGCTCTGGAAACACCATATATTTT.

The CDR3 is CASSQPGTPQGVHGYTF. DNA of the CDR3: TGTGCCAGCAGCCAGCCCGGGACACCCCAAGGGGTCCATGGCTACACCTTC. The chain employs TRBV4-2 and TRBJ1-2; weak D call: TRBD1 (6 bases). CDR1 LGHNA and CDR2 YNFKEQ come from the germline V gene. V lost 3 bases and J 6 bases, leaving 23 bases between the germline ends. The CDR3 runs 17 residues.

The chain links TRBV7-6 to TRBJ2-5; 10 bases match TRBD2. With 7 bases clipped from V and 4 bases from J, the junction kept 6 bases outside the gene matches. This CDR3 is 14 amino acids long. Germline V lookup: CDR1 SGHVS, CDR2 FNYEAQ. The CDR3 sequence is CASTSLAGVETQYF. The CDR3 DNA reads TGTGCCAGCACCTCCCTAGCGGGGGTAGAGACCCAGTACTTC.

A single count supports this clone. The CDR3 DNA follows: TGTGCCAGCTCACCAGACAGGGTGGGTGCTTTCTTT. The encoded protein is CASSPDRVGAFF. This chain uses TRBV18 with TRBJ1-1, with 7 positions matching TRBD1. CDR3 length: 12 amino acids. Per the germline V gene, CDR1 is KGHSH and CDR2 is LQKENI. V dropped 2 bases and J dropped 11; count of bases not matched to a gene: 5.

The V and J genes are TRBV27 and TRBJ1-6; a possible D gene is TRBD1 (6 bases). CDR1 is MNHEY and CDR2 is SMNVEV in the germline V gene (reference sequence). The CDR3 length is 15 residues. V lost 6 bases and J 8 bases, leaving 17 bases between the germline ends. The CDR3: CASSGLGAADSPLHF. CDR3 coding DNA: TGTGCCAGCAGCGGGTTGGGGGCTGCGGATTCACCCCTCCACTTT.

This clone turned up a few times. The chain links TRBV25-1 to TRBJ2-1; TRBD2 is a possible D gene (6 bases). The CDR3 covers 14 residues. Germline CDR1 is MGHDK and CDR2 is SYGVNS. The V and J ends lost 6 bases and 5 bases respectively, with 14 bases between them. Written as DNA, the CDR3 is TGTGCCAGCAGGCGGGACTTGATGGACAATGAGCAGTTCTTC. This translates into CASRRDLMDNEQFF.

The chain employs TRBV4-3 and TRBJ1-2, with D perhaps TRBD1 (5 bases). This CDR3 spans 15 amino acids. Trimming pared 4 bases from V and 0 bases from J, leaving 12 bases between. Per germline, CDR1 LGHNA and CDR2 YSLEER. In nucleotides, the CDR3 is TGCGCCAGCAGCCCGACAGCCTATGCTAACTATGGCTACACCTTC. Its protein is CASSPTAYANYGYTF.

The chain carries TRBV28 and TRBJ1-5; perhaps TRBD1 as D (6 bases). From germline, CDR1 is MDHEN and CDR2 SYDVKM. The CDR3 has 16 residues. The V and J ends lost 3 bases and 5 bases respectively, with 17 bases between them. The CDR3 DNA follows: TGTGCCAGCAGTTTGAGACAGGCAGGGATTCATCAGCCCCAGCATTTT. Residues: CASSLRQAGIHQPQHF.

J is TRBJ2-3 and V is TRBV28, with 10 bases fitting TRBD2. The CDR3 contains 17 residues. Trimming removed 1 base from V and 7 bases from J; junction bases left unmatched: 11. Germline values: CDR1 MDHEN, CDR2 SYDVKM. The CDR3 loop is CASSLYPAGGRGNTQYF. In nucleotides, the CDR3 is TGTGCCAGCAGTTTATACCCAGCGGGAGGGCGGGGGAATACGCAGTATTTT.

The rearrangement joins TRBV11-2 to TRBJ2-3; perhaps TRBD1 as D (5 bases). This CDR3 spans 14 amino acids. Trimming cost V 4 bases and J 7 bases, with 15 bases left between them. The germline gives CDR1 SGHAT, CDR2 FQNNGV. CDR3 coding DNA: TGTGCCAGCAGCTCCCGACAGCACATCAATACGCAGTATTTT. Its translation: CASSSRQHINTQYF.

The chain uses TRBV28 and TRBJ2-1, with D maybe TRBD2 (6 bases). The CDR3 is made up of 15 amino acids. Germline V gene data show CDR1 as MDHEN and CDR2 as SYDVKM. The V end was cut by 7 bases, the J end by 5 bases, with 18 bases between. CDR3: CASKLPGTGNNEQFF. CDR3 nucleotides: TGTGCCAGCAAACTTCCAGGGACTGGGAACAATGAGCAGTTCTTC.

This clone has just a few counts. CDR3 in DNA: TGTGCCAGCAGTCCTAAAGAGACCCAGTACTTC. This gives the protein CASSPKETQYF. The chain employs TRBV28 and TRBJ2-5; no definite D call. V gave up 5 bases and J gave up 3 bases, with 4 bases separating them. Germline values: CDR1 MDHEN, CDR2 SYDVKM. The CDR3 length is 11 residues.

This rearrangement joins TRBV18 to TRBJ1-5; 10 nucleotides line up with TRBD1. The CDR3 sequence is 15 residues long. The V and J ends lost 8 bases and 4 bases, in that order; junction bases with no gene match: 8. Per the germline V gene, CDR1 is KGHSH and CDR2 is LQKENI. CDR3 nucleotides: TGTGCCAGCACCCGGGACAGGGGCGATAATCAGCCCCAGCATTTT. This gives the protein CASTRDRGDNQPQHF.

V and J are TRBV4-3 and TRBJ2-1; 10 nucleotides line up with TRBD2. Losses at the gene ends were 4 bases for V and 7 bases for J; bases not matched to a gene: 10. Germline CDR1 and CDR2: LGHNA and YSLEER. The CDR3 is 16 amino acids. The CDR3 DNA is TGCGCCAGCAGCCCCTCTGATGGACTAGCGGTTAATGAGCAGTTCTTC. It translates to CASSPSDGLAVNEQFF.

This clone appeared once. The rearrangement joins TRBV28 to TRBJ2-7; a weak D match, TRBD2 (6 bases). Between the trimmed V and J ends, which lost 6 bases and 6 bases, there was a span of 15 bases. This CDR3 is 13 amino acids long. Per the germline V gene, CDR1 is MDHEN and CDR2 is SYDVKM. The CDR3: CASRVTIGGEQYF. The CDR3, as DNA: TGTGCCAGCAGAGTGACGATCGGGGGCGAGCAGTACTTC.

This chain's CDR3 is CASSLHGQGLNTEAFF. DNA of the CDR3: TGTGCCAGCAGCCTACACGGACAGGGCCTGAACACTGAAGCTTTCTTT. This rearrangement joins TRBV7-2 to TRBJ1-1; TRBD1 agrees at 8 bases. The CDR3 loop spans 16 amino acids. Trimming removed 5 bases from V and 0 bases from J; junction bases left unmatched: 8. Germline loops: CDR1 SGHTA, CDR2 FQGNSA.

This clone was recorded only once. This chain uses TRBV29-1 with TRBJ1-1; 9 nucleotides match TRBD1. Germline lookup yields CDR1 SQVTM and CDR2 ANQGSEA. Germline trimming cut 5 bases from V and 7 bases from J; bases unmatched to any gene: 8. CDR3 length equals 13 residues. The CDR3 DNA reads TGCAGCGTTCAGGGACAGGGCGGTCTTGAAGCTTTCTTT. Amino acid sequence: CSVQGQGGLEAFF.

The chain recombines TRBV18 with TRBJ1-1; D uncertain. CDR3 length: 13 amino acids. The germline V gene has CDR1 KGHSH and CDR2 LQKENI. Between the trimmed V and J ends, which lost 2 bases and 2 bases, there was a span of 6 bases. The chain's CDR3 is CASSPTANTEAFF. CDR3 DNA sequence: TGTGCCAGCTCACCAACAGCAAACACTGAAGCTTTCTTT.

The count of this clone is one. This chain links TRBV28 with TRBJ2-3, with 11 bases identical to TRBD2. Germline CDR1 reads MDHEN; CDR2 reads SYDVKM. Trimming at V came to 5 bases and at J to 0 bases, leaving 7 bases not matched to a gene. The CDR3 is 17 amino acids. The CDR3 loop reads CASSPPGLAASTDTQYF. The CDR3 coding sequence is TGTGCCAGCAGTCCGCCGGGACTAGCGGCTAGCACAGATACGCAGTATTTT.

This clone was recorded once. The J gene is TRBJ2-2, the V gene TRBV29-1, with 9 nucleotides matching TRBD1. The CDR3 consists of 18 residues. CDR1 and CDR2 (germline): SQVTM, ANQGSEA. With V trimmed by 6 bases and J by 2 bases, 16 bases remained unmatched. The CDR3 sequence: CSVPGTGFVELNTGELFF. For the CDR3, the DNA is TGCAGCGTCCCCGGGACAGGGTTTGTCGAGTTAAACACCGGGGAGCTGTTTTTT.

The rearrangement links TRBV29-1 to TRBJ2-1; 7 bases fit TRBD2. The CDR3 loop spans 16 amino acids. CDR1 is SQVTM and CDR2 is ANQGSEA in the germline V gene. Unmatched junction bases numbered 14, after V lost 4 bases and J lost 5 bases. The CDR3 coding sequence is TGCAGCGTTGGTGGGGCTGGGCTAGCGGCAAACAATGAGCAGTTCTTC. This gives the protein CSVGGAGLAANNEQFF.

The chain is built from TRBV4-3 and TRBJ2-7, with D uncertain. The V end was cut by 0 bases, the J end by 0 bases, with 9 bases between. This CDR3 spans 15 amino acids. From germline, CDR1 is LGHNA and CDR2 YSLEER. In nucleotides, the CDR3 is TGCGCCAGCAGCCAAGAACAACATGGCTCCTACGAGCAGTACTTC. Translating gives CASSQEQHGSYEQYF.

CDR3 amino acids: CASSPQTGLTDTQYF. The DNA of the CDR3 is TGTGCCAGCTCACCACAAACGGGACTGACAGATACGCAGTATTTT. The rearrangement links TRBV18 to TRBJ2-3, with TRBD2 as a possible D gene (6 bases). This CDR3 comprises 15 residues. Trimming left V 1 base short and J 3 bases short, with 11 bases between. In germline, CDR1 is KGHSH, CDR2 LQKENI.

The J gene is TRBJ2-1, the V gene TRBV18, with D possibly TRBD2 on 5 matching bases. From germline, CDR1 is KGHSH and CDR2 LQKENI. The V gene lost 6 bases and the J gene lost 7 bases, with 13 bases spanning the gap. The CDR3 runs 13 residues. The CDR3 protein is CASSQVGGNEQFF. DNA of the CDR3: TGTGCCAGCTCTCAAGTGGGCGGGAATGAGCAGTTCTTC.

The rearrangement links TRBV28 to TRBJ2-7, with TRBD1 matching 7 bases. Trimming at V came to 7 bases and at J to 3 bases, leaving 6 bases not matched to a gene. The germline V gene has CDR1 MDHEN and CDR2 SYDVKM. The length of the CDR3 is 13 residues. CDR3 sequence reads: CASIPPGGYEQYF. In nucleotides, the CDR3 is TGTGCCAGCATTCCCCCAGGGGGCTACGAGCAGTACTTC.